A single sample gave rise to the 13 T cell receptor beta chains below, sequenced in a study of blood T cell repertoires in COVID-19. This table comes from immunoSEQ multiplex PCR, and its TCRdb copy is limited to in-frame clones, with some not included. The sample shows about 440,000 clones, 90% of them seen only once. The sequenced sample consisted of PBMCs or T cells enriched from blood (not recorded which). These receptor sequences come from a man between 18 and 29 years old who had recovered from COVID-19.

The rearrangement joins TRBV2 to TRBJ1-5; D perhaps matches TRBD1 (5 bases). The CDR3 covers 15 residues. Germline V CDR1 and CDR2: SNHLY, FYNNEI. V shed 0 bases and J shed 5 bases, with 11 bases lying between them. The CDR3 bases are TGTGCCAGCAGTGAAGCGCTTCAGGGCTATCAGCCCCAGCATTTT. It encodes CASSEALQGYQPQHF. Drawing the rest from reference TRBV2 and TRBJ1-5, the complete variable domain is EPEVTQTPSHQVTQMGQEVILRCVPISNHLYFYWYRQILGQKVEFLVSFYNNEISEKSEIFDDQFSVERPDGSNFTLKIRSTKLEDSAMYFCASSEALQGYQPQHFGDGTRLSIL.

This clone occurred a few times. This chain joins TRBV3-1 (or the pseudogene TRBV3-2) and TRBJ2-7; 8 bases are a match to TRBD1. The CDR3 spans 16 residues. J was trimmed by 4 bases and V by 3 bases; bases with no gene match: 11. Germline values: CDR1 LGHDT, CDR2 YNNKEL (reference sequence). For the CDR3, the DNA is TGTGCCAGCAGCCAGCAAACCGGGACAGGACAGTACGAGCAGTACTTC. It is translated as CASSQQTGTGQYEQYF.

This chain links TRBV3-1 (or the pseudogene TRBV3-2) with TRBJ2-7; 7 bases line up with TRBD1. Germline CDR1 is LGHDT and CDR2 is YNNKEL (reference sequence). The ends lost 6 bases at V and 3 bases at J; junction bases unmatched: 5. CDR3 length equals 13 residues. The CDR3 sequence: CASRRDSNYEQYF. In nucleotides, the CDR3 is TGTGCCAGCAGGAGGGACAGCAACTACGAGCAGTACTTC.

The rearrangement uses TRBV4-1 and TRBJ1-5; tentatively, D is TRBD1 (6 bases). V was pared by 0 bases and J by 1 base, with 13 bases between. From germline, CDR1 is MGHRA and CDR2 YSYEKL. This CDR3 is 17 amino acids long. CDR3 region: CASSQDRGTKSNQPQHF. As DNA, the CDR3 is TGCGCCAGCAGCCAAGATCGTGGGACAAAAAGCAATCAGCCCCAGCATTTT.

This clone was found once. V usage is TRBV6-6 and J usage is TRBJ2-7; weak D call: TRBD2 (6 bases). Trimming cost V 7 bases and J 4 bases, with 14 bases left between them. Germline values: CDR1 MNHNY, CDR2 SVGAGI (reference sequence). This CDR3 spans 13 amino acids. The DNA of the CDR3 is TGTGCCAGCACTCTCGGGGGTCGTTACGAGCAGTACTTC. Translation gives CASTLGGRYEQYF.

On this clone: At one end, the junction sequence differs from germline, possibly due to a read error. The J gene is TRBJ2-7, the V gene TRBV19, with a possible D match to TRBD2 (5 bases). Germline values: CDR1 LNHDA, CDR2 SQIVND (reference sequence). CDR3 length equals 14 residues. CDR3 in amino acids: CASSLEGRVSQQYF. The CDR3 DNA follows: TGTGCCAGTAGTCTAGAGGGTCGGGTTTCCCAGCAGTACTTC.

The V gene is TRBV6-1, the J gene TRBJ1-2, with a tentative D call TRBD1 (6 bases). This CDR3 has 16 amino acids. Trimming left V 3 bases short and J 4 bases short, with 18 bases between. Germline values: CDR1 MNHNS, CDR2 SASEGT. The CDR3 DNA is TGTGCCAGCAGTGAGGGGACACGCTCCGGTGTCTATGGCTACACCTTC. It is translated as CASSEGTRSGVYGYTF.

Comments on this clone: This sample also contains other DNA sequences that code for the same CDR3. The rearrangement links TRBV5-4 to TRBJ2-1, with D possibly being TRBD2 (5 bases). The V gene lost 0 bases and the J gene lost 0 bases, with 7 bases spanning the gap. CDR1 SGHNT and CDR2 YYREEE come from the germline V gene (reference sequence). The CDR3 consists of 15 residues. The CDR3 DNA follows: TGTGCCAGCAGCTTGGGAGGGAGCTCCTACAATGAGCAGTTCTTC. Its translation: CASSLGGSSYNEQFF. The variable domain in full, completed from reference TRBV5-4 and TRBJ2-1, reads ETGVTQSPTHLIKTRGQQVTLRCSSQSGHNTVSWYQQALGQGPQFIFQYYREEENGRGNFPPRFSGLQFPNYSSELNVNALELDDSALYLCASSLGGSSYNEQFFGPGTRLTVL.

Turning to this clone: At the DNA level, this CDR3 is encoded by other sequences in the same sample as well. The chain employs TRBV3-1 (or the pseudogene TRBV3-2) and TRBJ2-7, with 12 positions matching TRBD2. This CDR3 has 15 amino acids. Germline V lookup: CDR1 LGHDT, CDR2 YNNKEL (reference sequence). With V trimmed by 1 base and J by 2 bases, 0 bases remained unmatched. CDR3: CASSQGLAGAYEQYF. CDR3 nucleotide sequence: TGTGCCAGCAGCCAAGGACTAGCGGGAGCCTACGAGCAGTACTTC.

The chain has TRBV5-8 and TRBJ1-6; D is undetermined. The germline V gene encodes CDR1 SGHTS and CDR2 YDEGEE. This CDR3 is 15 amino acids long. Trimming pared 0 bases from V and 7 bases from J, leaving 11 bases between. The CDR3 reads CASSLGVRANSPLHF. CDR3 sequence (DNA): TGTGCCAGCAGCTTGGGAGTTAGAGCGAATTCACCCCTCCACTTT. Using reference TRBV5-8 and TRBJ1-6 for the parts outside the CDR3, the full variable domain is EAGVTQSPTHLIKTRGQQATLRCSPISGHTSVYWYQQALGLGLQFLLWYDEGEERNRGNFPPRFSGRQFPNYSSELNVNALELEDSALYLCASSLGVRANSPLHFGNGTRLTVT.

This clone came up once. J is TRBJ2-1 and V is TRBV3-1 (or the pseudogene TRBV3-2); 13 bases match TRBD2. Trimming removed 2 bases from V and 8 bases from J; junction bases left unmatched: 12. The CDR3 has 18 residues. Germline assignment: CDR1 LGHDT and CDR2 YNNKEL (reference sequence). The CDR3 here is CASSQRWTSGRTPDEQFF. CDR3 in DNA: TGTGCCAGCAGCCAACGATGGACTAGCGGGAGAACCCCCGATGAGCAGTTCTTC.

The chain joins TRBV12-5 to TRBJ1-1, with D unclear. This CDR3 region has 15 residues. Between the trimmed V and J ends, which lost 5 bases and 4 bases, there was a span of 17 bases. From germline, CDR1 is LGHNT and CDR2 FRNRAP. CDR3 nucleotide sequence: TGTGCTAGTGGTCCCGAAGGCGGATTAGGCACTGAAGCTTTCTTT. Protein sequence: CASGPEGGLGTEAFF. The full variable domain, with the rest looked up from reference TRBV12-5 and TRBJ1-1, is DARVTQTPRHKVTEMGQEVTMRCQPILGHNTVFWYRQTMMQGLELLAYFRNRAPLDDSGMPKDRFSAEMPDATLATLKIQPSEPRDSAVYFCASGPEGGLGTEAFFGQGTRLTVV.

About this clone itself: Other DNA sequences in the sample encode the same CDR3. The rearrangement joins TRBV18 to TRBJ1-1; D gene unclear. This CDR3 has 14 amino acids. The germline gives CDR1 KGHSH, CDR2 LQKENI. Trimming pared 3 bases from V and 0 bases from J, leaving 8 bases between. The DNA of the CDR3 is TGTGCCAGCTCACCCTCAGGTATGAACACTGAAGCTTTCTTT. Residues: CASSPSGMNTEAFF.